This is a list of T cell receptor beta chains from one sample in a study of T-cell memory formation after mild COVID-19. TCRdb re-called the 5' RACE reads through MiXCR, storing one row per CDR3 protein. The repertoire consists of hundreds of thousands of distinct CDR3 sequences, with 20% to 25% occurring once and the leading ten covering about 10%. Input material: PBMCs or a T cell subset sorted from them (not recorded which). The receptors come from an adult woman who had mild COVID-19 (a few samples of this study predate the infection). Cell type and time point are not known. Both conserved end residues are part of each CDR3. Fields, in order: CDR3 protein, CDR3 DNA, V gene, D gene, clone size, J gene. The D gene is left open where the match is weak. Size values are once, few and many counts, or a class for expanded clones, and some rows have none.

CDR3 protein: CATSDFRLGPNTGELFF; CDR3 DNA: TGTGCCACCAGTGATTTTCGACTAGGCCCTAACACCGGGGAGCTGTTTTTT; V gene: TRBV24-1; D gene: .; clone size: .; J gene: TRBJ2-2
CDR3 protein: CASSPYLDRGPTEAFF; CDR3 DNA: TGTGCCAGCAGTCCGTATCTCGACAGGGGACCCACTGAAGCTTTCTTT; V gene: TRBV28; D gene: TRBD1; clone size: few; J gene: TRBJ1-1
CDR3 protein: CASSLVGGAVDTEAFF; CDR3 DNA: TGTGCCAGCAGCTTGGTAGGCGGGGCCGTGGACACTGAAGCTTTCTTT; V gene: TRBV5-4; D gene: .; clone size: few; J gene: TRBJ1-1
CDR3 protein: CASSSGTSGGGYDEQYF; CDR3 DNA: TGTGCCAGCAGCTCGGGAACTAGCGGGGGGGGTTACGACGAGCAGTACTTC; V gene: TRBV7-6; D gene: TRBD2; clone size: .; J gene: TRBJ2-7
CDR3 protein: CASSLLAGGVNEQFF; CDR3 DNA: TGTGCCAGCAGCCTACTAGCGGGAGGGGTCAATGAGCAGTTCTTC; V gene: TRBV5-5; D gene: TRBD2; clone size: few; J gene: TRBJ2-1
CDR3 protein: CASSLAEPPDTQYF; CDR3 DNA: TGTGCCAGCAGTTTAGCGGAGCCGCCGGATACGCAGTATTTT; V gene: TRBV2; D gene: .; clone size: .; J gene: TRBJ2-3
CDR3 protein: CASSPGTGLPGTDTQYF; CDR3 DNA: TGCGCCAGCAGCCCCGGGACGGGTCTTCCCGGCACAGATACGCAGTATTTT; V gene: TRBV5-1; D gene: .; clone size: .; J gene: TRBJ2-3
CDR3 protein: CASSLGDRVGDEQYF; CDR3 DNA: TGTGCCAGCAGCTTAGGGGACAGGGTGGGCGACGAGCAGTACTTC; V gene: TRBV7-9; D gene: TRBD1; clone size: .; J gene: TRBJ2-7
CDR3 protein: CASSRLAGDGRTDTQYF; CDR3 DNA: TGTGCCAGCAGTCGACTAGCGGGGGATGGACGCACAGATACGCAGTATTTT; V gene: TRBV5-5; D gene: TRBD2; clone size: .; J gene: TRBJ2-3
CDR3 protein: CATSDLAGYEQYF; CDR3 DNA: TGTGCCACCAGTGATTTGGCGGGCTACGAGCAGTACTTC; V gene: TRBV24-1; D gene: .; clone size: .; J gene: TRBJ2-7
CDR3 protein: CASSLAGGTRGQQFF; CDR3 DNA: TGTGCCAGCAGCTTAGCGGGCGGGACTCGCGGGCAGCAGTTCTTC; V gene: TRBV11-1; D gene: .; clone size: few; J gene: TRBJ2-1
CDR3 protein: CASSVDGATEAFF; CDR3 DNA: TGTGCCAGCAGCGTAGACGGAGCGACTGAAGCTTTCTTT; V gene: TRBV5-4; D gene: .; clone size: few; J gene: TRBJ1-1
CDR3 protein: CASSRTQGASEYQETQYF; CDR3 DNA: TGTGCCAGCAGCCGCACCCAGGGGGCTAGCGAGTACCAAGAGACCCAGTACTTC; V gene: TRBV7-2; D gene: TRBD1; clone size: .; J gene: TRBJ2-5
CDR3 protein: CASRTSGTGRSYEQYF; CDR3 DNA: TGTGCCAGCCGCACCAGTGGGACAGGGAGATCCTACGAGCAGTACTTC; V gene: TRBV6-2/TRBV6-3; D gene: TRBD1; clone size: .; J gene: TRBJ2-7
CDR3 protein: CASRTEGGAYEQYF; CDR3 DNA: TGTGCCAGCAGAACTGAGGGGGGGGCCTACGAGCAGTACTTC; V gene: TRBV12-3/TRBV12-4; D gene: .; clone size: few; J gene: TRBJ2-7
CDR3 protein: CSVEDSAGGAADGYTF; CDR3 DNA: TGCAGCGTTGAAGATTCGGCAGGGGGCGCGGCGGATGGCTACACCTTC; V gene: TRBV29-1; D gene: TRBD1; clone size: few; J gene: TRBJ1-2
CDR3 protein: CASSQGRGTRDYGYTF; CDR3 DNA: TGCGCCAGCAGCCAAGGCAGGGGGACAAGGGACTATGGCTACACCTTC; V gene: TRBV4-1; D gene: TRBD1; clone size: few; J gene: TRBJ1-2
CDR3 protein: CASSRRLISLYTQYF; CDR3 DNA: TGTGCCAGCAGCCGTCGGCTCATCTCCTTATATACGCAGTATTTT; V gene: TRBV21-1; D gene: .; clone size: few; J gene: TRBJ2-3
CDR3 protein: CASSVTGVTEAFF; CDR3 DNA: TGTGCCAGCAGCGTGACAGGGGTCACTGAAGCTTTCTTT; V gene: TRBV12-3/TRBV12-4; D gene: TRBD1; clone size: .; J gene: TRBJ1-1
CDR3 protein: CASSWGGVTDTQYF; CDR3 DNA: TGTGCCAGCAGCTGGGGGGGGGTCACAGATACGCAGTATTTT; V gene: TRBV11-2; D gene: TRBD2; clone size: .; J gene: TRBJ2-3
CDR3 protein: CASSPRLADQETQYF; CDR3 DNA: TGTGCCAGCAGCCCCCGGCTAGCGGATCAAGAGACCCAGTACTTC; V gene: TRBV7-9; D gene: TRBD2; clone size: .; J gene: TRBJ2-5
CDR3 protein: CASSLAMVNTEAFF; CDR3 DNA: TGCGCCAGCAGCTTGGCCATGGTGAACACTGAAGCTTTCTTT; V gene: TRBV5-1; D gene: .; clone size: few; J gene: TRBJ1-1
CDR3 protein: CASSLAETGWNEKLFF; CDR3 DNA: TGTGCCAGCAGCTTAGCGGAGACGGGGTGGAACGAAAAACTGTTTTTT; V gene: TRBV7-2; D gene: .; clone size: few; J gene: TRBJ1-4
CDR3 protein: CASSVADYNSPLHF; CDR3 DNA: TGTGCCAGCAGCGTAGCCGATTATAATTCACCCCTCCACTTT; V gene: TRBV9; D gene: .; clone size: .; J gene: TRBJ1-6
CDR3 protein: CASSLDPLAGDGYTF; CDR3 DNA: TGTGCCAGCAGCTTAGATCCTTTAGCAGGGGACGGCTACACCTTC; V gene: TRBV11-2; D gene: .; clone size: many; J gene: TRBJ1-2
CDR3 protein: CASRKQGVSYGYTF; CDR3 DNA: TGTGCCAGCAGGAAACAGGGTGTCAGCTATGGCTACACCTTC; V gene: TRBV27; D gene: .; clone size: .; J gene: TRBJ1-2
CDR3 protein: CASRPTGTGELFF; CDR3 DNA: TGTGCCAGCAGACCAACGGGAACCGGGGAGCTGTTTTTT; V gene: TRBV12-3/TRBV12-4; D gene: .; clone size: many; J gene: TRBJ2-2
CDR3 protein: CASRGRGGDEQYF; CDR3 DNA: TGTGCCAGCAGGGGTCGGGGGGGCGACGAGCAGTACTTC; V gene: TRBV6-6; D gene: TRBD2; clone size: few; J gene: TRBJ2-7
CDR3 protein: CASSRHTDTQYF; CDR3 DNA: TGTGCCAGCAGCAGACACACAGATACGCAGTATTTT; V gene: TRBV5-6; D gene: .; clone size: .; J gene: TRBJ2-3
CDR3 protein: CASSLVGPSGGSGANVLTF; CDR3 DNA: TGTGCCAGCAGCTTAGTAGGCCCTAGCGGAGGGTCTGGGGCCAACGTCCTGACTTTC; V gene: TRBV7-6; D gene: TRBD2; clone size: .; J gene: TRBJ2-6
CDR3 protein: CASSRGLAGGFNEQFF; CDR3 DNA: TGTGCCAGCAGCCGGGGGCTAGCGGGAGGTTTTAATGAGCAGTTCTTC; V gene: TRBV3-1; D gene: TRBD2; clone size: few; J gene: TRBJ2-1
CDR3 protein: CASSVQRTTWNTEAFF; CDR3 DNA: TGTGCCAGCAGCGTACAGCGGACAACCTGGAACACTGAAGCTTTCTTT; V gene: TRBV7-8; D gene: .; clone size: .; J gene: TRBJ1-1
CDR3 protein: CASSPGGQGTYNEQFF; CDR3 DNA: TGTGCCAGCAGTCCTGGGGGACAGGGGACCTACAATGAGCAGTTCTTC; V gene: TRBV12-3/TRBV12-4; D gene: TRBD1; clone size: few; J gene: TRBJ2-1
CDR3 protein: CASSLPTGQGNEYEQYF; CDR3 DNA: TGTGCCAGCAGCTTACCTACGGGACAGGGGAACGAGTACGAGCAGTACTTC; V gene: TRBV7-9; D gene: TRBD1; clone size: .; J gene: TRBJ2-7
CDR3 protein: CASSPESLAGGTGELFF; CDR3 DNA: TGCGCCAGCAGCCCCGAGTCCCTAGCGGGGGGAACCGGGGAGCTGTTTTTT; V gene: TRBV4-1; D gene: TRBD2; clone size: few; J gene: TRBJ2-2
CDR3 protein: CASSSSRDSETQYF; CDR3 DNA: TGTGCCAGCAGCTCATCACGGGACTCGGAGACCCAGTACTTC; V gene: TRBV7-3; D gene: .; clone size: .; J gene: TRBJ2-5
CDR3 protein: CASSLLESGRAPTVETQYF; CDR3 DNA: TGTGCCAGCAGCTTATTAGAGAGCGGGAGGGCCCCTACCGTCGAGACCCAGTACTTC; V gene: TRBV7-8; D gene: TRBD2; clone size: .; J gene: TRBJ2-5
CDR3 protein: CASSFYPTRTHYEQYF; CDR3 DNA: TGTGCCAGCAGTTTCTACCCGACTCGGACACACTACGAGCAGTACTTC; V gene: TRBV12-3/TRBV12-4; D gene: .; clone size: once; J gene: TRBJ2-7
CDR3 protein: CASSEDWSEQFF; CDR3 DNA: TGTGCCAGCAGTGAGGACTGGAGTGAGCAGTTCTTC; V gene: TRBV2; D gene: .; clone size: .; J gene: TRBJ2-1
CDR3 protein: CSARGGNNQPQHF; CDR3 DNA: TGCAGTGCGCGGGGAGGGAACAATCAGCCCCAGCATTTT; V gene: TRBV20-1; D gene: .; clone size: few; J gene: TRBJ1-5
CDR3 protein: CASSPRTGQNQPQHF; CDR3 DNA: TGTGCCAGCAGCCCCCGGACAGGGCAAAATCAGCCCCAGCATTTT; V gene: TRBV7-9; D gene: TRBD1; clone size: .; J gene: TRBJ1-5
CDR3 protein: CASTSPSGKNIQYF; CDR3 DNA: TGTGCCAGCACCAGTCCCAGCGGGAAAAACATTCAGTACTTC; V gene: TRBV6-6; D gene: .; clone size: few; J gene: TRBJ2-4
CDR3 protein: CASSVGTGRSFTDTQYF; CDR3 DNA: TGTGCCAGCAGCGTAGGAACAGGGAGGTCCTTCACAGATACGCAGTATTTT; V gene: TRBV9; D gene: .; clone size: few; J gene: TRBJ2-3
CDR3 protein: CASSYALLGVGTDTQYF; CDR3 DNA: TGTGCCAGCAGTTACGCCCTACTAGGGGTCGGCACAGATACGCAGTATTTT; V gene: TRBV6-2/TRBV6-3; D gene: .; clone size: few; J gene: TRBJ2-3
CDR3 protein: CASSRDRALYEQYF; CDR3 DNA: TGTGCCAGCAGCCGGGACAGGGCCCTCTACGAGCAGTACTTC; V gene: TRBV2; D gene: TRBD1; clone size: few; J gene: TRBJ2-7
CDR3 protein: CASKPGNAISTDTQYF; CDR3 DNA: TGTGCCAGCAAACCGGGGAATGCTATTAGCACAGATACGCAGTATTTT; V gene: TRBV7-6; D gene: .; clone size: few; J gene: TRBJ2-3
CDR3 protein: CASSSSPVVAGWTDTQYF; CDR3 DNA: TGTGCCAGCAGCTCTTCTCCGGTTGTAGCGGGGTGGACAGATACGCAGTATTTT; V gene: TRBV9; D gene: TRBD2; clone size: .; J gene: TRBJ2-3